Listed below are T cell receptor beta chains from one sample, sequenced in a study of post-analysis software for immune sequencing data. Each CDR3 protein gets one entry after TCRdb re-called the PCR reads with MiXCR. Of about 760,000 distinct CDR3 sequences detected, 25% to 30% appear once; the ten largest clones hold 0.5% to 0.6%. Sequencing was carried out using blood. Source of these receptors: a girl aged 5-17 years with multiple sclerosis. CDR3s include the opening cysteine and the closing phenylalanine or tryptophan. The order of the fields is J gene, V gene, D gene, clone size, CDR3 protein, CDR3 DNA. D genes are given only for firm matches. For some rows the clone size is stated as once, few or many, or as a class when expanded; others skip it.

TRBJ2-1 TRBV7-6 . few CASSLSHVDSRYNEQFF TGTGCCAGCAGCCTTAGCCACGTGGACAGCCGATACAATGAGCAGTTCTTC
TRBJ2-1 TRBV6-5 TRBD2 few CASSYAIAGGAYEQFF TGTGCCAGCAGTTACGCGATAGCGGGAGGGGCCTATGAGCAGTTCTTC
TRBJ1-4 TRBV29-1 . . CSVEEVGKLFF TGCAGCGTTGAGGAGGTCGGGAAACTGTTTTTT
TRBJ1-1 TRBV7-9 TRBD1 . CASSPETGYKLEAFF TGTGCCAGCAGCCCCGAGACAGGGTATAAACTTGAAGCTTTCTTT
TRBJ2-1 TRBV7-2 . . CASSSTGLGEFF TGTGCCAGCAGCTCCACGGGACTTGGTGAGTTCTTC
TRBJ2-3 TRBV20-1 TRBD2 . CSAKNGLAGVGTQYF TGCAGTGCTAAAAATGGACTAGCGGGAGTAGGTACGCAGTATTTT
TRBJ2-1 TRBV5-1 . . CASSPRQRTYNEQFF TGCGCCAGCAGCCCCCGACAGAGGACCTACAATGAGCAGTTCTTC
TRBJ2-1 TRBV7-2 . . CASSLDTASSYNEQFF TGTGCCAGCAGCTTAGATACAGCCAGCTCCTACAATGAGCAGTTCTTC
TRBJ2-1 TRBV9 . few CASSVWGNEQFF TGTGCCAGCAGCGTTTGGGGGAATGAGCAGTTCTTC
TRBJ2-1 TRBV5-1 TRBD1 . CASSFPTGLNEQFF TGCGCCAGCAGCTTCCCGACAGGGTTAAATGAGCAGTTCTTC
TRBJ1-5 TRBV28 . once CASSPDSMQPQHF TGTGCCAGCAGTCCGGACTCTATGCAGCCCCAGCATTTT
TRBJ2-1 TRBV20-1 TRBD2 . CSAPGGPRNEQFF TGCAGTGCCCCGGGAGGACCCCGCAATGAGCAGTTCTTC
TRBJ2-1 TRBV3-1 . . CASSQSRPQDEQFF TGTGCCAGCAGCCAGAGTCGACCTCAGGATGAGCAGTTCTTC
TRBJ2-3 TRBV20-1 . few CSAPDYLSTDTQYF TGCAGTGCTCCCGACTACCTTAGCACAGATACGCAGTATTTT
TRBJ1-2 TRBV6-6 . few CASSADPTYGYTF TGTGCCAGCAGTGCCGACCCGACGTACGGCTACACCTTC
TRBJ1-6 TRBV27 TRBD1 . CASSFRDSNSPLHF TGTGCCAGCAGTTTCCGGGACAGCAATTCACCCCTCCACTTT
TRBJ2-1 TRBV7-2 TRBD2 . CASSFRPRAGGYNNEQFF TGTGCCAGCAGCTTTCGTCCTCGGGCGGGAGGGTATAACAATGAGCAGTTCTTC
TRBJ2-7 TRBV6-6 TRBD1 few CASSYPTTGNYEQYF TGTGCCAGCAGTTACCCTACGACAGGGAACTACGAGCAGTACTTC
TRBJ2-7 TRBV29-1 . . CSVGQDNRRGGEQYF TGCAGCGTTGGGCAGGATAACAGGAGGGGGGGCGAGCAGTACTTC
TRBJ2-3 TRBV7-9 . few CASSYALSGRGTQYF TGTGCCAGCAGCTATGCCCTGTCCGGTAGGGGTACGCAGTATTTT
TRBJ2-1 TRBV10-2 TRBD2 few CASSESIGLAGIYNEQFF TGCGCCAGCAGTGAGTCAATCGGACTAGCGGGGATCTACAATGAGCAGTTCTTC
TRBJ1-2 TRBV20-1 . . CTTLGQGTDGYTF TGCACAACCCTGGGGCAGGGGACCGATGGCTACACCTTC
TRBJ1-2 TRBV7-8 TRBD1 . CASSKDRGNYGYTF TGTGCCAGCAGCAAAGACAGGGGAAACTATGGCTACACCTTC
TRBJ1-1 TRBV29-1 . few CSVEITKGTEAFF TGCAGCGTTGAAATCACCAAGGGCACTGAAGCTTTCTTT
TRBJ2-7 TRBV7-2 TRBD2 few CASSLAASGSYEQYF TGTGCCAGCAGCTTAGCGGCTAGCGGCTCCTACGAGCAGTACTTC
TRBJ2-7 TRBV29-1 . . CSVGQRLYNEQYF TGCAGCGTTGGACAGCGGCTGTACAATGAGCAGTACTTC
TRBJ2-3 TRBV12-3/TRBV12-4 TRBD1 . CASSWALRQGADTQYF TGTGCCAGCAGTTGGGCCCTGAGACAGGGGGCAGATACGCAGTATTTT
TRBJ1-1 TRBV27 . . CASSLSGGDRTARAEAFF TGTGCCAGCAGTTTATCGGGGGGCGATAGAACGGCTCGCGCTGAAGCTTTCTTT
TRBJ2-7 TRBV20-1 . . CSARVLCEQYF TGCAGTGCTAGGGTCCTCTGCGAGCAGTACTTC
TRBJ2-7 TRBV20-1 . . CSARGGFWGYEQYF TGCAGTGCTAGAGGTGGCTTTTGGGGATACGAGCAGTACTTC
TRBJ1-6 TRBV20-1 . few CSARIDGSSYNSPLHF TGCAGTGCTAGAATAGACGGGAGCTCCTATAATTCACCCCTCCACTTT
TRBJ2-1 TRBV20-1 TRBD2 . CSARDPRASGMEDEQFF TGCAGTGCTAGAGATCCCCGGGCTAGCGGGATGGAAGATGAGCAGTTCTTC
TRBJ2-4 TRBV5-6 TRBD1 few CASSSIDRGVYIQYF TGTGCCAGCAGCTCCATAGACAGGGGGGTATACATTCAGTACTTC
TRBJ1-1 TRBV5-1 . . CASSFGRQNTEAFF TGCGCCAGCAGCTTTGGCAGGCAGAACACTGAAGCTTTCTTT
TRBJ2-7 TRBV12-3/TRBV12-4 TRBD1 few CASSFGRGPFTYEQYF TGTGCCAGCAGTTTCGGCAGGGGGCCCTTTACCTACGAGCAGTACTTC
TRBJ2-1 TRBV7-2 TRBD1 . CASRWDRGDRRHYNEQFF TGTGCCAGCAGGTGGGACAGGGGGGACAGACGACACTACAATGAGCAGTTCTTC
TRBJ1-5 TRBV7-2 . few CASSAEPPEGPQHF TGTGCCAGCAGCGCAGAGCCCCCCGAAGGGCCCCAGCATTTT
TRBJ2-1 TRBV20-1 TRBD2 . CSASWALRTSGEYNEQFF TGCAGTGCTAGTTGGGCCCTCAGGACTAGCGGAGAATACAATGAGCAGTTCTTC
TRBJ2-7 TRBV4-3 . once CASSAGLSYEQYF TGCGCCAGCAGCGCGGGACTTTCCTACGAGCAGTACTTC